The 5 T cell receptor beta chains in this list originate from one sample, sequenced in a study of tumor and adjacent non-tumor tissue in lung cancer. No cell sorting was done before RNA was extracted from the tissue. The library came from three nested PCR rounds adapted from ARM-PCR protocols. One entry per CDR3 protein, called by TCRdb with MiXCR from the multiplex PCR reads. The sample lists more than 75,000 distinct CDR3 sequences; over 80% were seen once. Sequenced sample: lung tumor tissue. The receptors were sampled from a woman aged 50 to 65 with non-small cell lung cancer.

The rearrangement links TRBV6-2 or TRBV6-3 to TRBJ2-3; 9 positions match TRBD2. CDR1 is MNHEY, CDR2 SVGEGT, per germline. The CDR3 covers 14 residues. CDR3 DNA sequence: TGTGTAAGCAGTTATGGGACTAGCCGGTATACGCAGTATTTT. Encoded protein: CVSSYGTSRYTQYF.

Points on this clonotype: Compared with germline, one end of the junction differs, possibly owing to a read error. The chain joins TRBV29-1 to TRBJ2-2; 8 nucleotides agree with TRBD1. Germline V gene lookup returns CDR1 SQVTM and CDR2 ANQGSEA. The CDR3 extends over 14 amino acids. This CDR3 is CSGRDRTNGGELFF. Written as DNA, the CDR3 is TGCAGCGGACGGGACAGGACTAACGGCGGGGAGTTGTTTTTT.

Concerning this clonotype: The final CDR3 position lacks the conserved phenylalanine or tryptophan, pointing to a likely read error. The rearrangement uses TRBV20-1 and TRBJ2-1; 9 bases are a match to TRBD2. The CDR3 has 14 amino acids. The junction had 16 bases not matched to a gene; V was cut back by 6 bases and J by 13 bases. Germline V gene lookup returns CDR1 DFQATT and CDR2 SNEGSKA (reference sequence). CDR3 sequence reads: CSAGAGGQWGTQFC. DNA for the CDR3: TGCAGTGCAGGAGCGGGAGGACAGTGGGGGACACAGTTCTGC.

In the case of this clonotype: A read error may produce the germline difference seen at one junction end. The J gene is TRBJ2-2, the V gene TRBV20-1, with 15 bases identical to TRBD2. The CDR3 is 17 amino acids. CDR1 is DFQATT, CDR2 SNEGSKA, per germline (reference sequence). Here the CDR3 reads CSAAGLAGGRDTGVLFF. As DNA, the CDR3 is TGCAGTGCAGCGGGACTAGCGGGAGGTCGGGACACCGGGGTGCTGTTTTTT.

This clonotype has at least ten counts. The J gene is TRBJ2-1, the V gene TRBV5-1; 12 bases map to TRBD2. This CDR3 contains 17 residues. V was clipped by 1 base and J by 6 bases; unmatched bases: 8. Germline V gene sequence: CDR1 SGHRS, CDR2 YFSETQ. The CDR3 nucleotides read TGCGCCAGCAGCTTGAAAAGCGGACTAGCGGGATTCAATGAGCAGTTCTTC. Translating gives CASSLKSGLAGFNEQFF.